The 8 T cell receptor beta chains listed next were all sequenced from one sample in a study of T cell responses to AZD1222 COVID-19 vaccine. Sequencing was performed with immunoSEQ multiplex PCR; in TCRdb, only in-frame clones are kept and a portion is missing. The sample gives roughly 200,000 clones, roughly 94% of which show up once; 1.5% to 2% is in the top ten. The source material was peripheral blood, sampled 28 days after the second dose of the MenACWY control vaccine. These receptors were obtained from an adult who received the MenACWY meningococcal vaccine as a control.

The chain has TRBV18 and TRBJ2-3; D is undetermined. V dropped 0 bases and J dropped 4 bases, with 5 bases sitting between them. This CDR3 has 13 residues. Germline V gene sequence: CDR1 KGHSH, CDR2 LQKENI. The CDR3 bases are TGTGCCAGCTCACCACCGTCCTCAGATACGCAGTATTTT. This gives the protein CASSPPSSDTQYF. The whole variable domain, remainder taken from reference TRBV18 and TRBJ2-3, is NAGVMQNPRHLVRRRGQEARLRCSPMKGHSHVYWYRQLPEEGLKFMVYLQKENIIDESGMPKERFSAEFPKEGPSILRIQQVVRGDSAAYFCASSPPSSDTQYFGPGTRLTVL.

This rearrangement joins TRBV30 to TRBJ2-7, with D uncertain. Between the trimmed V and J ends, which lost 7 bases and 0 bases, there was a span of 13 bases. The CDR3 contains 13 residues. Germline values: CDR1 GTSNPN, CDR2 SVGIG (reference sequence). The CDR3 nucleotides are TGTGCCTTGACACTTGCTATCTCCTACGAGCAGTACTTC. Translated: CALTLAISYEQYF.

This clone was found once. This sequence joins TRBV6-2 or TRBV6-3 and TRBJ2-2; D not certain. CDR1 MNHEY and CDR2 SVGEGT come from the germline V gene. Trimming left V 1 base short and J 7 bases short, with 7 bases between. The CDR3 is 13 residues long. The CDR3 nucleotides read TGTGCCAGCAGTTACTTGGAGCACGGGGAGCTGTTTTTT. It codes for CASSYLEHGELFF.

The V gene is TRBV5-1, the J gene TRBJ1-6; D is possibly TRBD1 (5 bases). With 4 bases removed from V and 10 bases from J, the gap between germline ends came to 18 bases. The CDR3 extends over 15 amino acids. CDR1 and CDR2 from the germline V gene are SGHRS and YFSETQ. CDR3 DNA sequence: TGCGCCAGCAGCCCTGATATCGCTCAGGGCTCACCCCTCCACTTT. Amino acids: CASSPDIAQGSPLHF. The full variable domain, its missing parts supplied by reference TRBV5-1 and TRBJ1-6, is KAGVTQTPRYLIKTRGQQVTLSCSPISGHRSVSWYQQTPGQGLQFLFEYFSETQRNKGNFPGRFSGRQFSNSRSEMNVSTLELGDSALYLCASSPDIAQGSPLHFGNGTRLTVT.

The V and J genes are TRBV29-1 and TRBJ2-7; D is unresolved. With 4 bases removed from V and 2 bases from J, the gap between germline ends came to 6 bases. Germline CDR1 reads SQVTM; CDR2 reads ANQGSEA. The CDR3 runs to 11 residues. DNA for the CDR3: TGCAGCGTTGCGGAAACCTACGAGCAGTACTTC. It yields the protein CSVAETYEQYF.

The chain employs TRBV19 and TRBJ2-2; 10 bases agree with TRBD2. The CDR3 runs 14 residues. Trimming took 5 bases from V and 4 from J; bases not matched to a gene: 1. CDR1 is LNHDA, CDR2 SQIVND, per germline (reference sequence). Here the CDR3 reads CASSPSGGTGELFF. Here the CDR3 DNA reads TGTGCCAGTAGTCCTAGCGGGGGCACCGGGGAGCTGTTTTTT.

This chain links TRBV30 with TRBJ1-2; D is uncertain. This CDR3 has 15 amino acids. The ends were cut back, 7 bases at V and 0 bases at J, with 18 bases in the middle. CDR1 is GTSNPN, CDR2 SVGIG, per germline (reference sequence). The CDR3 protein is CAFLWSPKSNYGYTF. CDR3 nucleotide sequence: TGTGCCTTTCTATGGTCCCCCAAATCTAACTATGGCTACACCTTC.

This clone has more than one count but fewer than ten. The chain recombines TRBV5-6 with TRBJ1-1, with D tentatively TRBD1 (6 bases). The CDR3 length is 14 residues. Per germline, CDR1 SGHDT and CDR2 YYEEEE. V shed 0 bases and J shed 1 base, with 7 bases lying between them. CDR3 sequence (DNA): TGTGCCAGCAGCTTGGACAGGGAGAACACTGAAGCTTTCTTT. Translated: CASSLDRENTEAFF.